These 9 T cell receptor beta chains originate from one sample sequenced in a study of radiation and T cells in renal cell carcinoma. Treatment denoted: 15 Gy SBRT to primary tumor, nephrectomy 4 weeks later. The repertoire was sequenced with immunoSEQ multiplex PCR; TCRdb's copy has only in-frame clones and lacks some. The sample holds around 9,200 clones, roughly 55% seen once. The sample in question was tumor tissue, obtained from a patient whose treatment included radiotherapy and nephrectomy. The receptors shown here come from a man aged 55 to 70 with renal cell carcinoma.

This clone was counted once. The chain carries TRBV5-1 and TRBJ2-7, with 9 bases lining up with TRBD1. Germline lookup yields CDR1 SGHRS and CDR2 YFSETQ. The CDR3 consists of 16 residues. Losses at the gene ends were 5 bases for V and 0 bases for J; bases not matched to a gene: 9. This chain's CDR3 is CASSWGTGPASYEQYF. CDR3 sequence (DNA): TGCGCCAGCAGTTGGGGGACAGGGCCAGCCTCCTACGAGCAGTACTTC.

This clone was counted only a few times. This sequence joins TRBV6-1 and TRBJ1-5; 7 bases line up with TRBD1. The CDR3 runs 14 residues. Trimming at V came to 5 bases and at J to 5 bases, leaving 6 bases not matched to a gene. Germline CDR1 is MNHNS and CDR2 is SASEGT. The CDR3 reads CASSSQQGYQPQHF. The CDR3 DNA reads as TGTGCCAGCAGTTCCCAACAGGGGTATCAGCCCCAGCATTTT.

The chain combines TRBV19 with TRBJ2-1; TRBD2 agrees at 9 bases. The V segment lost 5 bases and the J segment 13 bases; nucleotides outside the gene matches: 15. The CDR3 contains 15 residues. CDR1 and CDR2 (germline): LNHDA, SQIVND (reference sequence). The CDR3 nucleotides are TGTGCCAGTAGTCCCACGGGGGCTAGCGGGATCGAACAGTTCTTC. It codes for CASSPTGASGIEQFF.

This chain uses TRBV5-4 with TRBJ2-7, with 8 bases that match TRBD2. Germline V CDR1 and CDR2: SGHNT, YYREEE (reference sequence). CDR3 length: 20 amino acids. V was pared by 3 bases and J by 1 base, with 21 bases of the junction left unmatched. CDR3 protein: CASSSAGTPESAGGSYEQYF. DNA for the CDR3: TGTGCCAGCAGCTCCGCCGGGACCCCCGAGTCCGCGGGAGGTTCCTACGAGCAGTACTTC. The full variable domain, completed using reference TRBV5-4 and TRBJ2-7, is ETGVTQSPTHLIKTRGQQVTLRCSSQSGHNTVSWYQQALGQGPQFIFQYYREEENGRGNFPPRFSGLQFPNYSSELNVNALELDDSALYLCASSSAGTPESAGGSYEQYFGPGTRLTVT.

This chain connects TRBV7-2 to TRBJ2-7, with 13 nucleotides matching TRBD2. V was clipped by 4 bases and J by 2 bases; unmatched bases: 2. The CDR3 consists of 15 residues. CDR1 is SGHTA, CDR2 FQGNSA, per germline. CDR3 bases: TGTGCCAGCAGCTCACTAGCGGGAGGGCCCTACGAGCAGTACTTC. It yields the protein CASSSLAGGPYEQYF.

The gene calls are TRBV7-2 and TRBJ1-1; unclear D gene. Germline V CDR1 and CDR2: SGHTA, FQGNSA. Trimming took 2 bases from V and 1 from J, leaving 8 bases between them. The CDR3 length is 14 residues. CDR3: CASSLQTANTEAFF. CDR3 sequence (DNA): TGTGCCAGCAGCTTACAGACGGCGAACACTGAAGCTTTCTTT.

V gene TRBV29-1 combines with J gene TRBJ2-1, with 9 bases aligning to TRBD2. Losses at the gene ends were 0 bases for V and 8 bases for J; bases not matched to a gene: 11. Germline V gene lookup returns CDR1 SQVTM and CDR2 ANQGSEA. This CDR3 contains 16 residues. In nucleotides, the CDR3 is TGCAGCGTTGAAGATTTGACTAGCGGTGCCGGAGATGAGCAGTTCTTC. Its protein is CSVEDLTSGAGDEQFF.

CDR3 amino acids: CASSGGPMNTEAFF. The CDR3 nucleotides are TGTGCCAGTAGTGGGGGACCGATGAACACTGAAGCTTTCTTT. V is TRBV19 and J is TRBJ1-1; D perhaps matches TRBD1 (5 bases). The germline CDR1 and CDR2 sequences are LNHDA and SQIVND (reference sequence). V lost 5 bases, J lost 0 bases, and 10 bases lay in between. The CDR3 length is 14 residues.

This chain uses TRBV4-2 with TRBJ1-5, with D perhaps TRBD1 (6 bases). The CDR3 is 16 residues long. V was cut by 0 bases and J by 4 bases, with 13 bases left in between. Germline V lookup: CDR1 LGHNA, CDR2 YNFKEQ. CDR3: CASSQELTRGNQPQHF. Here the CDR3 DNA reads TGTGCCAGCAGCCAAGAGCTCACCAGGGGAAATCAGCCCCAGCATTTT.